These 8 T cell receptor beta chains share one sample of origin, sequenced in a study of blood T cell repertoires in COVID-19. Profiled with immunoSEQ multiplex PCR; TCRdb holds only in-frame clones, not every one. The table includes about 170,000 clones, around 83% detected once. The source material was peripheral blood. These receptors were collected from an older woman who had recovered from COVID-19.

The table lists this clone with a count of one. V usage is TRBV5-4 and J usage is TRBJ1-1; TRBD1 is a possible D gene (6 bases). Germline V gene sequence: CDR1 SGHNT, CDR2 YYREEE (reference sequence). The CDR3 runs to 15 residues. The germline V and J ends were trimmed by 4 bases and 1 base, with 14 bases remaining between them. CDR3 bases: TGTGCCAGCAGCCTAGGGCCAGGGGCGAACACTGAAGCTTTCTTT. Its protein product is CASSLGPGANTEAFF.

This clone appeared once. V and J are TRBV5-1 and TRBJ2-2; 7 nucleotides match TRBD1. The CDR3 spans 16 residues. V lost 4 bases, J lost 1 base, and 7 bases stayed unmatched. Germline lookup yields CDR1 SGHRS and CDR2 YFSETQ. CDR3 sequence (DNA): TGCGCCAGCAGCCTGCAGACAGGGATGAACACCGGGGAGCTGTTTTTT. Translated, it gives CASSLQTGMNTGELFF.

The V gene is TRBV5-4, the J gene TRBJ2-7, with 7 bases matching TRBD1. This CDR3 has 14 amino acids. Unmatched junction bases numbered 6, after V lost 4 bases and J lost 2 bases. Germline loops: CDR1 SGHNT, CDR2 YYREEE (reference sequence). The CDR3 loop reads CASSVPGTAYEQYF. CDR3 nucleotide sequence: TGTGCCAGCAGCGTTCCCGGGACAGCCTACGAGCAGTACTTC.

The rearrangement links TRBV11-2 to TRBJ2-1; possibly TRBD2 for D (5 bases). The CDR3 extends over 15 amino acids. V lost 5 bases and J 6 bases, leaving 17 bases between the germline ends. From germline, CDR1 is SGHAT and CDR2 FQNNGV. The CDR3 coding sequence is TGTGCCAGCAGCCTTCAACTCATGGCGGGCAATGAGCAGTTCTTC. Encoded protein: CASSLQLMAGNEQFF.

This clone was found once. The rearrangement uses TRBV9 and TRBJ2-2; 8 positions match TRBD2. With V trimmed by 1 base and J by 5 bases, 4 bases remained unmatched. Germline CDR1 reads SGDLS; CDR2 reads YYNGEE. The CDR3 is made up of 15 amino acids. CDR3: CASSVSGGRTGELFF. The CDR3, as DNA: TGTGCCAGCAGCGTATCGGGGGGGCGGACCGGGGAGCTGTTTTTT.

The table lists this clone with a few counts. The chain recombines TRBV6-2 or TRBV6-3 with TRBJ2-6, with a possible D match to TRBD2 (6 bases). Trimming left V 6 bases short and J 11 bases short, with 29 bases between. The germline V gene has CDR1 MNHEY and CDR2 SVGEGT. The CDR3 has 18 residues. The CDR3, as DNA: TGTGCCAGCAGCCCCCCACGAGGGAGGACGCGCAATGGCCACGTCCTGACTTTC. The encoded protein is CASSPPRGRTRNGHVLTF.

Only one count was recorded for this clone. This rearrangement joins TRBV18 to TRBJ1-2; 11 nucleotides agree with TRBD1. The CDR3 is 16 amino acids. CDR1 is KGHSH and CDR2 is LQKENI in the germline V gene. Losses at the gene ends were 3 bases for V and 2 bases for J; bases not matched to a gene: 5. The CDR3 loop is CASSPYRDRGNYGYTF. The CDR3 nucleotides are TGTGCCAGCTCACCCTACCGGGACAGGGGGAACTATGGCTACACCTTC.

This clone was detected only once. The V call is TRBV6-5, the J call TRBJ2-7; TRBD2 aligns across 10 bases. V trimming: 7 bases; J trimming: 4 bases; junction bases outside the gene matches: 7. CDR1 and CDR2 (germline): MNHEY, SVGAGI. The CDR3 is made up of 14 amino acids. The CDR3 DNA follows: TGTGCCAGCACCAAGCGGGGGGGAGCGTACGAGCAGTACTTC. It is translated as CASTKRGGAYEQYF.